These 26 T cell receptor beta chains share one sample of origin, sequenced in a study of cytotoxic CD8 clonotypes in ibrutinib-treated CLL. Clones were sequenced by immunoSEQ multiplex PCR, and TCRdb holds only the in-frame ones, with some missing. The sample lists around 200,000 clones, about three quarters occurring once. The source material was PBMCs, sampled after 12 months of ibrutinib treatment. These receptors were collected from a human donor with chronic lymphocytic leukemia.

The V and J genes are TRBV7-9 and TRBJ1-1, with 9 bases identical to TRBD1. The ends lost 3 bases at V and 5 bases at J; junction bases unmatched: 7. The CDR3 length is 15 residues. Germline V gene sequence: CDR1 SEHNR, CDR2 FQNEAQ (reference sequence). CDR3 amino acids: CASSLPDRGHTEAFF. CDR3 coding DNA: TGTGCCAGCAGCTTGCCGGACAGGGGACATACTGAAGCTTTCTTT.

The chain has TRBV30 and TRBJ1-1; D possibly corresponds to TRBD1 (6 bases). Germline V gene lookup returns CDR1 GTSNPN and CDR2 SVGIG (reference sequence). Trimming shortened V by 8 bases and J by 3 bases, and 19 bases separated the two germline ends. The CDR3 extends over 14 amino acids. The CDR3 DNA is TGTGCCACGAGCCGACAGGTATACGACACTGAAGCTTTCTTT. Protein: CATSRQVYDTEAFF.

This clone was seen only once. Additional DNA sequences in this sample encode the identical CDR3. This chain links TRBV5-1 with TRBJ2-5; D not resolved. The CDR3 consists of 11 residues. V was pared by 0 bases and J by 5 bases, with 2 bases between. The germline V gene has CDR1 SGHRS and CDR2 YFSETQ. The CDR3 region is CASSLDETQYF. The DNA for the CDR3 is TGCGCCAGCAGCTTGGACGAGACCCAGTACTTC. Drawing the rest from reference TRBV5-1 and TRBJ2-5, the complete variable domain is KAGVTQTPRYLIKTRGQQVTLSCSPISGHRSVSWYQQTPGQGLQFLFEYFSETQRNKGNFPGRFSGRQFSNSRSEMNVSTLELGDSALYLCASSLDETQYFGPGTRLLVL.

This clone was recorded once. The rearrangement joins TRBV5-1 to TRBJ1-5; weak D call: TRBD1 (5 bases). CDR3 length: 16 residues. V lost 0 bases and J lost 0, with 10 bases in between. The germline gives CDR1 SGHRS, CDR2 YFSETQ. The CDR3 DNA reads TGCGCCAGCAGCTTGGGAGGCAGGGATAGCAATCAGCCCCAGCATTTT. It yields the protein CASSLGGRDSNQPQHF.

The chain recombines TRBV11-3 with TRBJ1-1, with D hard to call. The CDR3 has 15 residues. Germline CDR1 SGHNT, CDR2 YENEEA. V was trimmed by 2 bases and J by 1 base, leaving 11 bases between them. CDR3 DNA sequence: TGTGCCAGCAGCTTAAAGGCTAGGTGGAACACTGAAGCTTTCTTT. Translating gives CASSLKARWNTEAFF.

This clone appeared a few times. This CDR3 is also generated by other DNA sequences in the sample. CDR3 bases: TGTGCCAGTAGACCTCAGGGGTACGAGCAGTACTTC. Protein sequence: CASRPQGYEQYF. The gene calls are TRBV6-1 and TRBJ2-7; tentative D call: TRBD1 (6 bases). The CDR3 is made up of 12 amino acids. Germline CDR1 MNHNS, CDR2 SASEGT. Trimming stripped 9 bases from V and 4 bases from J, with 13 bases between.

V gene TRBV5-1 combines with J gene TRBJ2-3; TRBD2 aligns across 11 bases. The germline CDR1 and CDR2 sequences are SGHRS and YFSETQ. CDR3 length: 17 residues. J was trimmed by 6 bases and V by 3 bases; bases with no gene match: 12. The DNA of the CDR3 is TGCGCCAGCAGCTCGCCCACGATAGCGGGGGGGCGGGATACGCAGTATTTT. Amino acids: CASSSPTIAGGRDTQYF. Looking up the rest from reference TRBV5-1 and TRBJ2-3 gives the full variable domain: KAGVTQTPRYLIKTRGQQVTLSCSPISGHRSVSWYQQTPGQGLQFLFEYFSETQRNKGNFPGRFSGRQFSNSRSEMNVSTLELGDSALYLCASSSPTIAGGRDTQYFGPGTRLTVL.

Only a few counts were recorded for this clone. This chain connects TRBV25-1 to TRBJ2-1; 9 bases match TRBD2. The V segment lost 7 bases and the J segment 7 bases; nucleotides outside the gene matches: 8. CDR1 is MGHDK and CDR2 is SYGVNS in the germline V gene. The CDR3 is made up of 14 amino acids. This CDR3 is CASTEWAGGNEQFF. The DNA for the CDR3 is TGTGCCAGCACCGAATGGGCGGGAGGGAATGAGCAGTTCTTC. Combining the CDR3 with reference TRBV25-1 and TRBJ2-1 gives the whole variable domain EADIYQTPRYLVIGTGKKITLECSQTMGHDKMYWYQQDPGMELHLIHYSYGVNSTEKGDLSSESTVSRIRTEHFPLTLESARPSHTSQYLCASTEWAGGNEQFFGPGTRLTVL.

The J gene is TRBJ1-5, the V gene TRBV19; D not certain. V was shortened by 2 bases and J by 0 bases, with 29 bases between the two germline ends. This CDR3 is 22 amino acids long. CDR1 and CDR2 (germline): LNHDA, SQIVND (reference sequence). CDR3 sequence: CASSITGLSAKYLLDSNQPQHF. The CDR3 DNA sequence: TGTGCCAGTAGTATAACGGGGTTGTCAGCGAAGTATCTTTTAGATAGCAATCAGCCCCAGCATTTT.

J is TRBJ2-7 and V is TRBV6-1, with 8 bases aligning to TRBD1. Germline CDR1 MNHNS, CDR2 SASEGT. CDR3 length equals 15 residues. Germline trimming cut 2 bases from V and 1 base from J; bases unmatched to any gene: 4. The CDR3 here is CASSEPGGASYEQYF. DNA of the CDR3: TGTGCCAGCAGTGAACCAGGGGGCGCGTCCTACGAGCAGTACTTC.

The V and J genes are TRBV28 and TRBJ1-5; no reliable D call. The CDR3 loop spans 13 amino acids. Germline V gives CDR1 MDHEN, CDR2 SYDVKM. V gave up 3 bases and J gave up 6 bases, with 9 bases separating them. CDR3 nucleotides: TGTGCCAGCAGTTTGCAGCCACCTCAGCCCCAGCATTTT. Encoded protein: CASSLQPPQPQHF.

The rearrangement links TRBV5-6 to TRBJ2-6; 15 nucleotides line up with TRBD2. The CDR3 spans 18 residues. Per the germline V gene, CDR1 is SGHDT and CDR2 is YYEEEE. The junction had 2 bases not matched to a gene; V was cut back by 4 bases and J by 0 bases. As DNA, the CDR3 is TGTGCCAGCAGCCCGGGACTAGCGGGAGGCTCTGGGGCCAACGTCCTGACTTTC. Protein: CASSPGLAGGSGANVLTF.

The chain links TRBV30 to TRBJ1-5; 7 positions agree with TRBD1. The CDR3 covers 13 residues. Germline-derived CDR1 and CDR2 are GTSNPN and SVGIG (reference sequence). V trimming: 3 bases; J trimming: 4 bases; junction bases outside the gene matches: 3. Here the CDR3 reads CAWSRGENQPQHF. DNA of the CDR3: TGTGCCTGGAGCAGGGGGGAGAATCAGCCCCAGCATTTT.

The chain's CDR3 is CASSYRQGREYF. The CDR3 DNA sequence: TGTGCCAGCAGCTACAGACAGGGTAGGGAGTACTTC. V and J are TRBV28 and TRBJ2-7, with TRBD1 identical over 7 bases. CDR1 and CDR2 from the germline V gene are MDHEN and SYDVKM. This CDR3 contains 12 residues. After removal of 6 bases from V and 11 bases from J, the junction contained 10 bases not matched to a gene.

The rearrangement links TRBV7-3 to TRBJ1-6; maybe TRBD1 (5 bases). Trimming removed 0 bases at V and 5 bases at J, with 8 bases between. This CDR3 is built from 15 residues. Germline lookup yields CDR1 SGHTA and CDR2 FQGTGA. The CDR3 reads CASSLTGVDNSPLHF. For the CDR3, the DNA is TGTGCCAGCAGCTTAACGGGGGTCGATAATTCACCCCTCCACTTT.

The chain is built from TRBV9 and TRBJ2-2, with D unclear. The CDR3 sequence is 14 residues long. The germline V gene encodes CDR1 SGDLS and CDR2 YYNGEE. V lost 1 base and J 6 bases, leaving 10 bases between the germline ends. CDR3 region: CASSVQFPAGELFF. The CDR3 DNA reads TGTGCCAGCAGCGTACAATTCCCGGCCGGGGAGCTGTTTTTT.

CDR3 loop: CASSPDFSGANVLTF. The CDR3 DNA sequence: TGTGCCAGCAGCCCTGACTTCTCTGGGGCCAACGTCCTGACTTTC. The chain combines TRBV5-5 with TRBJ2-6; D call uncertain. Looked up from germline, CDR1 is SGHKS and CDR2 is YYEKEE (reference sequence). The V end was cut by 4 bases, the J end by 0 bases, with 8 bases between. The CDR3 contains 15 residues.

This clone was seen repeatedly, ten times or more. The V and J genes are TRBV4-1 and TRBJ1-4; perhaps TRBD1 as D (5 bases). The CDR3 is 14 residues long. Germline V gene sequence: CDR1 MGHRA, CDR2 YSYEKL. V was pared by 6 bases and J by 8 bases, with 16 bases between. CDR3 sequence reads: CASSSWDPREKLFF. The CDR3 DNA is TGCGCCAGCAGTTCCTGGGACCCCCGGGAAAAACTGTTTTTT.

In its sample, this clone was seen once. The genes are TRBV27 and TRBJ1-2, with 10 bases that match TRBD1. V shed 8 bases and J 8 bases; nucleotides not matched to a gene: 14. This CDR3 has 15 amino acids. Per germline, CDR1 MNHEY and CDR2 SMNVEV (reference sequence). Here the CDR3 reads CASGTGAIRSLGYTF. The CDR3 bases are TGTGCCAGCGGGACAGGGGCGATTCGTAGTCTAGGCTACACCTTC.

This clone was observed once. The chain joins TRBV9 to TRBJ2-1, with D hard to call. The germline V gene has CDR1 SGDLS and CDR2 YYNGEE. There are 13 residues in the CDR3. Trimming shortened V by 1 base and J by 4 bases, and 6 bases separated the two germline ends. The CDR3 nucleotides are TGTGCCAGCAGCGTAAGTAGGTACAATGAGCAGTTCTTC. It is translated as CASSVSRYNEQFF.

In its sample, this clone was seen a few times. The gene calls are TRBV27 and TRBJ2-7, with 11 nucleotides matching TRBD1. The J segment lost 3 bases and the V segment lost 6 bases, leaving 7 bases of the junction unmatched. This CDR3 has 15 amino acids. Germline CDR1 reads MNHEY; CDR2 reads SMNVEV (reference sequence). The CDR3 bases are TGTGCCAGCAGGCGCGGACAGGGGGCATTCTACGAGCAGTACTTC. Its translation is CASRRGQGAFYEQYF.

The J gene is TRBJ2-5, the V gene TRBV11-3, with D tentatively TRBD1 or TRBD2 (5 bases each). CDR1 is SGHNT and CDR2 is YENEEA in the germline V gene. This CDR3 has 13 residues. Trimming stripped 1 base from V and 6 bases from J, with 9 bases between. The CDR3 sequence: CASSLVRGQTQYF. CDR3 nucleotides: TGTGCCAGCAGCTTAGTACGGGGCCAGACCCAGTACTTC.

The V call is TRBV2, the J call TRBJ2-6, with a weak D call TRBD1 (6 bases). The length of the CDR3 is 14 residues. The V gene lost 5 bases and the J gene lost 3 bases, with 8 bases spanning the gap. Germline-derived CDR1 and CDR2 are SNHLY and FYNNEI. The CDR3, as DNA: TGTGCCAGCAGTTCAGGGGATGGGGCCAACGTCCTGACTTTC. It translates to CASSSGDGANVLTF.

This clone was counted a few times. This chain joins TRBV11-2 and TRBJ2-7, with unresolved D. The CDR3 consists of 12 residues. The V gene's germline CDR1 is SGHAT and CDR2 FQNNGV. Trimming shortened V by 5 bases and J by 4 bases, and 9 bases separated the two germline ends. CDR3 in amino acids: CASSPERYEQYF. CDR3 bases: TGTGCCAGCAGCCCGGAGCGTTACGAGCAGTACTTC.

The chain employs TRBV2 and TRBJ2-7, with D uncertain. Trimming took off 6 bases at V and 1 base at J, with 13 bases between the two ends. Germline V gene data show CDR1 as SNHLY and CDR2 as FYNNEI. The CDR3 loop spans 14 amino acids. The CDR3 DNA follows: TGTGCCAGCAGGGCCCTGGTGCAGTCCTACGAGCAGTACTTC. Translated, it gives CASRALVQSYEQYF.

This rearrangement joins TRBV6-6 to TRBJ2-2; D remains ambiguous. Per the germline V gene, CDR1 is MNHNY and CDR2 is SVGAGI (reference sequence). V was cut by 7 bases and J by 4 bases, with 7 bases left in between. The length of the CDR3 is 12 residues. CDR3 sequence (DNA): TGTGCCAGCACCCACGCCACCGGGGAGCTGTTTTTT. This gives the protein CASTHATGELFF.